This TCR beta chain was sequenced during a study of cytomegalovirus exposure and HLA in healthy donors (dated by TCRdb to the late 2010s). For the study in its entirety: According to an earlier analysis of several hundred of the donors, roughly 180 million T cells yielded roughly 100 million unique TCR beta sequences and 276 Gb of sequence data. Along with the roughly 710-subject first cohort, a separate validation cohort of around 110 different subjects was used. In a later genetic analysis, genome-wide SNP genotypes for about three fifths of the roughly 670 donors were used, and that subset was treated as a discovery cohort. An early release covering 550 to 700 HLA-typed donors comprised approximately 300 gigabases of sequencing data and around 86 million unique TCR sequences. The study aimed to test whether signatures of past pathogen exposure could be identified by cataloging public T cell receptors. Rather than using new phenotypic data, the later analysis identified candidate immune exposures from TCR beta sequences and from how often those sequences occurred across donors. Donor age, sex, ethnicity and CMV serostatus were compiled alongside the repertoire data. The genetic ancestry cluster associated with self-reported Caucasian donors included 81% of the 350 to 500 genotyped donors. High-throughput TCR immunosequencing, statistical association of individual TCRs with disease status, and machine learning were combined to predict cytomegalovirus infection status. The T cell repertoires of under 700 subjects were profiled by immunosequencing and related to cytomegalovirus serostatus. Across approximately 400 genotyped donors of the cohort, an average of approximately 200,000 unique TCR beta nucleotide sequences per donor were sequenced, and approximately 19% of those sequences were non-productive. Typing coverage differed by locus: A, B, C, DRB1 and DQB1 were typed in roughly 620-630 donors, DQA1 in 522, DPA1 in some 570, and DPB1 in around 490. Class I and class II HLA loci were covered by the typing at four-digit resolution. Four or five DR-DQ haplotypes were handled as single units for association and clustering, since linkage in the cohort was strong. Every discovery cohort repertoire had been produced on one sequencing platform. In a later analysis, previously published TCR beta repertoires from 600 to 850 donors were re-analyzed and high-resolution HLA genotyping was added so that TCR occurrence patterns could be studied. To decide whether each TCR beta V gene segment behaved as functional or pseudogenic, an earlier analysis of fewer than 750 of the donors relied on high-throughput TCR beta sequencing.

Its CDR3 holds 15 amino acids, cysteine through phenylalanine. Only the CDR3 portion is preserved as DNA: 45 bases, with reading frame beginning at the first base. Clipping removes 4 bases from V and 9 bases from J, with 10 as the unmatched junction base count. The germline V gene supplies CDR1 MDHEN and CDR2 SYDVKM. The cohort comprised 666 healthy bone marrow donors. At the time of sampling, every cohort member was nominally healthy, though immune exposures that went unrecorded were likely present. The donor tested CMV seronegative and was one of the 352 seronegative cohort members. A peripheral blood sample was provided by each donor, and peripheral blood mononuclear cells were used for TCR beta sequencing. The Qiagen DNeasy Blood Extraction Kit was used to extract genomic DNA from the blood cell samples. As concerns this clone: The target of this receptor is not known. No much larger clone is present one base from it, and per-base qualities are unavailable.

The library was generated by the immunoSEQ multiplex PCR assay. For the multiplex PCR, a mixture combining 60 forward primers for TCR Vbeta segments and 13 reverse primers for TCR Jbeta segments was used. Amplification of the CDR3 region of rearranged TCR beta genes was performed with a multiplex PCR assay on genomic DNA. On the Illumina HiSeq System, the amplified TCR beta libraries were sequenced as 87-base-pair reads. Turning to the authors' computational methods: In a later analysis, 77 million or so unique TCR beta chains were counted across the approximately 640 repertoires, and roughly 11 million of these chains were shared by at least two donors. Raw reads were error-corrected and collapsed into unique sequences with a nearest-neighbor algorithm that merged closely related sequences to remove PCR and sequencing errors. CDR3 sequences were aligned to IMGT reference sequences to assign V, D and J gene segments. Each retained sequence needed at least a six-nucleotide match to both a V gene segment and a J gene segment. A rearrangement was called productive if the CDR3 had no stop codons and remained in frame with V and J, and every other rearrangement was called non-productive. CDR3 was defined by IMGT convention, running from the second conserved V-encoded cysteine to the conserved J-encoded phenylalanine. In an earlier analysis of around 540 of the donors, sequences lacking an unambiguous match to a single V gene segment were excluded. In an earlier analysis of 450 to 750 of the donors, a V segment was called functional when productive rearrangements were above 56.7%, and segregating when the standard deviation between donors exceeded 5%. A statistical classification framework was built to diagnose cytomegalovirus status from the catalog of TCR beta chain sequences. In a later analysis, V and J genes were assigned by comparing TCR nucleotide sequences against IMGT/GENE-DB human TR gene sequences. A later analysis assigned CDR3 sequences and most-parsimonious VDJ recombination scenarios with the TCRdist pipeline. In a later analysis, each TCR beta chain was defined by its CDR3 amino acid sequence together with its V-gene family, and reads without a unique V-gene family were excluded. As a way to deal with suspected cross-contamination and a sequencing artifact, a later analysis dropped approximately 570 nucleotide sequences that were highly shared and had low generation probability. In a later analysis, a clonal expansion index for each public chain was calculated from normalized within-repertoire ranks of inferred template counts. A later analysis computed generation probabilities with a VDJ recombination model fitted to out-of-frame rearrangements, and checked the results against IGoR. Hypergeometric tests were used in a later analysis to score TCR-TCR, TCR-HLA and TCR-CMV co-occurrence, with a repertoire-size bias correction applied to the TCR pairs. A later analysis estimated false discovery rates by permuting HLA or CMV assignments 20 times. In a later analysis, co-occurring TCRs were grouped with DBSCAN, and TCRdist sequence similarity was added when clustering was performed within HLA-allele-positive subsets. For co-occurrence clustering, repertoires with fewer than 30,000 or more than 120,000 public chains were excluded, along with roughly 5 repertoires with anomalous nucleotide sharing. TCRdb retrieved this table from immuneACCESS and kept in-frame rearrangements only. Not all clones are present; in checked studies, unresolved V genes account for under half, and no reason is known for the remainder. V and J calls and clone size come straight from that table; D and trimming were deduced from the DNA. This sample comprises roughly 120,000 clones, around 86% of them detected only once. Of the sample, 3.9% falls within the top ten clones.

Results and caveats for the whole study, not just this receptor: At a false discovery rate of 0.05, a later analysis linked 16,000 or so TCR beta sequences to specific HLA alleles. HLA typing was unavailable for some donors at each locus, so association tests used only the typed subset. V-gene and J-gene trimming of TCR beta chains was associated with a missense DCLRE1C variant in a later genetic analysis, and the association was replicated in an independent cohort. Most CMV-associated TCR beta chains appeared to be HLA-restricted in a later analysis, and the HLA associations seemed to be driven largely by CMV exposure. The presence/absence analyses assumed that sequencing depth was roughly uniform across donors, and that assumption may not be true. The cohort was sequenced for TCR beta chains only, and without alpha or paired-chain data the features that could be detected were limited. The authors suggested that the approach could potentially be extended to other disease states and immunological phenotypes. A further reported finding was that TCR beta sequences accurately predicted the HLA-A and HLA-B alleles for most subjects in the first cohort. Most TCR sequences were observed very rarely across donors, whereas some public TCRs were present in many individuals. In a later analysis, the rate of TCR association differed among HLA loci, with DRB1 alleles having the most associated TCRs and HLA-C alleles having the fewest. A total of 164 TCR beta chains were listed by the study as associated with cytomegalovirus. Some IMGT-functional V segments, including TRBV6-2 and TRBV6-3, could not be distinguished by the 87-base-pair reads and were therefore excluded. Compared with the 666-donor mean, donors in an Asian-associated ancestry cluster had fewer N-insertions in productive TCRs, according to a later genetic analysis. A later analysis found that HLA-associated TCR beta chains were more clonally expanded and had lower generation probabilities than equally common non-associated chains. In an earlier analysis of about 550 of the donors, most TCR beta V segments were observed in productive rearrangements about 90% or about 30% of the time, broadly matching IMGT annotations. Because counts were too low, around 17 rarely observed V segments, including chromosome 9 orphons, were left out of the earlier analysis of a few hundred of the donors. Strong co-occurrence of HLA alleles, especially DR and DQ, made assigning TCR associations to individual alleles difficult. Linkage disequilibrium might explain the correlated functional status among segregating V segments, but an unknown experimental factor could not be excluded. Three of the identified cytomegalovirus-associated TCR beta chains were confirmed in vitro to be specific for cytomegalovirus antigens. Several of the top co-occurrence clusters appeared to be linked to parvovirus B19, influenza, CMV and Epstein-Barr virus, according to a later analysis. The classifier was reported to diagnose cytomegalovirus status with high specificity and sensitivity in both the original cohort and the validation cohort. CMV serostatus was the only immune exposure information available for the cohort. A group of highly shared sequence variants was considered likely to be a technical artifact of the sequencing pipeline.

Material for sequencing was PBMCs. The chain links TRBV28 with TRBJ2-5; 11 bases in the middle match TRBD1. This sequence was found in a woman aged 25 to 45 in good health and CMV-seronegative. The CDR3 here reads CASSSGQGAFEAQYF. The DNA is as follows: TGTGCCAGCAGTTCCGGACAGGGGGCCTTTGAGGCCCAGTACTTC.